These 19 T cell receptor beta chains originate from one sample sequenced in a study of neurological immune-mediated disorders. MiXCR was run by TCRdb on the 5' RACE reads, yielding one entry per CDR3 protein. Here the sample spans tens of thousands of distinct CDR3 sequences, about 5.8% being singletons. The specimen was CD4+ T cells from blood. These receptors originate from a young woman with multiple sclerosis.

This clonotype has a count of ten or more. This chain uses TRBV12-5 with TRBJ1-1; no definite D call. The CDR3 spans 11 residues. V was clipped by 7 bases and J by 4 bases, with 7 bases between them. Per germline, CDR1 LGHNT and CDR2 FRNRAP. The CDR3 nucleotides are TGTGCTAGTGCCTTTTCCACTGAAGCTTTCTTT. Its protein is CASAFSTEAFF.

This clonotype was observed many times. The chain joins TRBV24-1 to TRBJ2-3, with D hard to call. Germline V CDR1 and CDR2: KGHDR, SFDVKD. CDR3 size: 15 residues. Trimming removed 4 bases from V and 0 bases from J, with 10 bases in between. The CDR3 coding sequence is TGTGCCACCAGTGACCCGACAACTAGCACAGATACGCAGTATTTT. Translation: CATSDPTTSTDTQYF.

This clonotype was picked up many times. The gene calls are TRBV3-1 and TRBJ1-4; 9 positions match TRBD1. The CDR3 is 15 residues long. J was trimmed by 6 bases and V by 4 bases; bases with no gene match: 6. Germline V CDR1 and CDR2: LGHDT, YNNKEL (reference sequence). The CDR3 region has the DNA TGTGCCAGCAGCCGACAGACAGGGGGATATGAAAAACTGTTTTTT. This sequence encodes CASSRQTGGYEKLFF.

This clonotype was counted at least ten times. The chain is built from TRBV6-1 and TRBJ1-1; D not certain. This CDR3 is 14 amino acids long. Per the germline V gene, CDR1 is MNHNS and CDR2 is SASEGT. Deletions cut 5 bases from V and 5 bases from J, with 15 bases between. The CDR3 nucleotides read TGTGCCAGCAGTACCTCCGGCTTGGGGACTGAAGCTTTCTTT. Translating gives CASSTSGLGTEAFF.

In this sample, this clonotype turned up many times. The chain employs TRBV10-1 and TRBJ2-1, with 11 bases lining up with TRBD1. Trimming took 6 bases from V and 4 from J; bases not matched to a gene: 8. The CDR3 contains 16 residues. Germline CDR1 WNHNN, CDR2 SYGVQD (reference sequence). CDR3 amino acids: CASSQDRGQWYNEQFF. The CDR3 nucleotides read TGCGCCAGCAGCCAGGACAGGGGGCAGTGGTACAATGAGCAGTTCTTC.

This clonotype was found many times. The chain employs TRBV4-3 and TRBJ1-1; D is uncertain. Germline loops: CDR1 LGHNA, CDR2 YSLEER. CDR3 length equals 14 residues. With 0 bases removed from V and 3 bases from J, the gap between germline ends came to 8 bases. CDR3 amino acids: CASSQDSYYTEAFF. CDR3 sequence (DNA): TGCGCCAGCAGCCAAGACAGCTACTACACTGAAGCTTTCTTT.

The sample holds many counts of this clonotype. The CDR3 protein is CASSQDSGDRTF. CDR3 bases: TGTGCCAGCAGCCAAGATTCCGGGGACAGAACCTTC. This chain links TRBV3-1 with TRBJ1-2; 7 bases line up with TRBD1. This CDR3 region has 12 residues. Germline lookup yields CDR1 LGHDT and CDR2 YNNKEL (reference sequence). V lost 0 bases, J lost 14 bases, and 6 bases stayed unmatched. Complete variable domain (other parts from reference TRBV3-1 and TRBJ1-2): DTAVSQTPKYLVTQMGNDKSIKCEQNLGHDTMYWYKQDSKKFLKIMFSYNNKELIINETVPNRFSPKSPDKAHLNLHINSLELGDSAVYFCASSQDSGDRTFGSGTRLTVV.

The chain is built from TRBV6-2 or TRBV6-3 and TRBJ2-7; no firm D call. The V end lost 6 bases, the J end lost 7 bases, and 16 bases lay between the germline ends. Germline CDR1 reads MNHEY; CDR2 reads SVGEGT. The CDR3 runs 13 residues. This CDR3 is CASRGPTSAEQYV. DNA for the CDR3: TGTGCCAGCAGAGGCCCGACGTCGGCTGAGCAGTACGTC.

The sample holds many counts of this clonotype. V and J are TRBV28 and TRBJ2-3; D gene uncertain. The CDR3 loop spans 15 amino acids. CDR1 and CDR2 from the germline V gene are MDHEN and SYDVKM. The germline V and J ends were trimmed by 6 bases and 0 bases, with 13 bases remaining between them. The CDR3 loop is CASRARGPSTDTQYF. The CDR3 bases are TGTGCCAGCAGGGCGCGTGGGCCTAGCACAGATACGCAGTATTTT.

Ten or more counts support this clonotype. The V and J genes are TRBV5-1 and TRBJ2-7; D gene uncertain. The length of the CDR3 is 13 residues. V gave up 5 bases and J gave up 3 bases, with 12 bases separating them. The germline CDR1 and CDR2 sequences are SGHRS and YFSETQ. DNA for the CDR3: TGCGCCAGCAGTAACAATCCGAACTACGAGCAGTACTTC. Protein product: CASSNNPNYEQYF.

This clonotype was detected many times. Written as DNA, the CDR3 is TGTGCCAGCAGTCCCGTGGACCTCCTGAACACTGAAGCTTTCTTT. As protein: CASSPVDLLNTEAFF. The chain combines TRBV27 with TRBJ1-1; D uncertain. Germline V gene lookup returns CDR1 MNHEY and CDR2 SMNVEV (reference sequence). Trimming left V 5 bases short and J 0 bases short, with 13 bases between. The CDR3 extends over 15 amino acids.

This clonotype was seen at least ten times. The V and J genes are TRBV4-1 and TRBJ1-2, with unresolved D. Trimming cost V 0 bases and J 4 bases, with 6 bases left between them. Germline V lookup: CDR1 MGHRA, CDR2 YSYEKL. CDR3 length: 13 amino acids. CDR3 residues: CASSQDRTYGYTF. CDR3 DNA: TGCGCCAGCAGCCAAGACAGGACCTATGGCTACACCTTC.

This clonotype was counted many times. The chain has TRBV20-1 and TRBJ2-7; perhaps TRBD2 as D (5 bases). With 1 base removed from V and 2 bases from J, the gap between germline ends came to 21 bases. This CDR3 comprises 17 residues. Germline CDR1 is DFQATT and CDR2 is SNEGSKA (reference sequence). CDR3 protein: CSARARTAATWAYEQYF. The CDR3 nucleotides read TGCAGTGCTAGAGCCCGGACTGCAGCAACTTGGGCCTACGAGCAGTACTTC.

This clonotype has at least ten counts. The V gene is TRBV20-1, the J gene TRBJ2-2; 8 bases agree with TRBD2. Losses at the gene ends were 1 base for V and 5 bases for J; bases not matched to a gene: 3. Germline lookup yields CDR1 DFQATT and CDR2 SNEGSKA (reference sequence). The CDR3 length is 14 residues. The CDR3 DNA reads TGCAGTGCTAGAGGCGGGGGGAATACCGGGGAGCTGTTTTTT. It codes for CSARGGGNTGELFF.

This clonotype was seen many times. The genes are TRBV7-6 and TRBJ2-1, with 7 bases aligning to TRBD1. Unmatched junction bases numbered 4, after V lost 2 bases and J lost 3 bases. Per the germline V gene, CDR1 is SGHVS and CDR2 is FNYEAQ. This CDR3 has 15 amino acids. In nucleotides, the CDR3 is TGTGCCAGCAGCTTAACCAGGGACAGCTACAATGAGCAGTTCTTC. It encodes CASSLTRDSYNEQFF. The full variable domain, rest sourced from reference TRBV7-6 and TRBJ2-1, is GAGVSQSPRYKVTKRGQDVALRCDPISGHVSLYWYRQALGQGPEFLTYFNYEAQQDKSGLPNDRFSAERPEGSISTLTIQRTEQRDSAMYRCASSLTRDSYNEQFFGPGTRLTVL.

This clonotype was counted at least ten times. The CDR3 loop is CSAHTIGGRETQYF. In DNA, the CDR3 is TGCAGTGCTCATACAATCGGGGGTAGAGAGACCCAGTACTTC. J is TRBJ2-5 and V is TRBV20-1; maybe TRBD2 (6 bases). Germline V gene lookup returns CDR1 DFQATT and CDR2 SNEGSKA (reference sequence). With 5 bases removed from V and 4 bases from J, the gap between germline ends came to 17 bases. The CDR3 contains 14 residues.

By proportion, this clonotype is medium-sized. This chain joins TRBV4-3 and TRBJ1-1; no clear D gene. The CDR3 sequence is 13 residues long. V dropped 1 base and J dropped 10 bases, with 13 bases sitting between them. Germline lookup yields CDR1 LGHNA and CDR2 YSLEER. CDR3: CASSQVFNSPAFF. CDR3 coding DNA: TGCGCCAGCAGCCAAGTCTTCAACTCGCCAGCTTTCTTT.

The gene calls are TRBV27 and TRBJ2-7, with TRBD1 as a possible D gene (6 bases). CDR3 size: 16 residues. The germline V gene encodes CDR1 MNHEY and CDR2 SMNVEV (reference sequence). Trimming took off 6 bases at V and 4 bases at J, with 22 bases between the two ends. CDR3 loop: CASSLVYRTDDYEQYV. CDR3 coding DNA: TGTGCCAGCAGCCTGGTGTATAGGACAGACGATTACGAGCAGTACGTC.

At least ten counts were recorded for this clonotype. V usage is TRBV5-1 and J usage is TRBJ1-1; the D is unclear. V lost 0 bases and J lost 0, with 18 bases in between. In germline, CDR1 is SGHRS, CDR2 YFSETQ. CDR3 length: 18 residues. CDR3 sequence (DNA): TGCGCCAGCAGCTTGGCGGCAGCCCAAGAGACCATGAACACTGAAGCTTTCTTT. Its translation is CASSLAAAQETMNTEAFF.